This T cell receptor beta chain was sequenced during a study of cytomegalovirus exposure and HLA in healthy donors. Study-level information: There were 100 million to 130 million unique TCR beta sequences, drawn from approximately 180 million T cells, in an earlier analysis.

As regards this clone: What it binds is unknown.

General study results and limits: Later on, an analysis showed TCR association rates differing by HLA locus, with DRB1 the most and HLA-C the fewest. It was about 180 TCR beta chains that were listed as cytomegalovirus-associated. Being productive about 90% or about 30% of the time was typical of most TCR beta V segments in an earlier analysis.

The PCR made use of 60 Vbeta and 13 Jbeta primers. Profiling relied on immunoSEQ multiplex PCR, and the TCRdb table lists in-frame clones only, not all of them. This table has over 150,000 clones, approximately 80% appearing once. The CDR3 sequence is 13 residues long. CDR1 SGHVS and CDR2 FNYEAQ come from the germline V gene. The V end lost 7 bases, the J end lost 1 base, and 10 bases lay between the germline ends. This rearrangement joins TRBV7-6 to TRBJ1-1, with D possibly TRBD1 on 5 matching bases. The TCR comes from a man aged 18 to 35 in good health and CMV-seropositive. The sample taken for sequencing was PBMCs. CDR3 amino acids: CASTTGQNTEAFF. In DNA, the CDR3 is TGTGCCAGCACCACTGGACAGAACACTGAAGCTTTCTTT. Together with reference TRBV7-6 and TRBJ1-1, the CDR3 gives the full variable domain: GAGVSQSPRYKVTKRGQDVALRCDPISGHVSLYWYRQALGQGPEFLTYFNYEAQQDKSGLPNDRFSAERPEGSISTLTIQRTEQRDSAMYRCASTTGQNTEAFFGQGTRLTVV.